The 5 T cell receptor beta chains reported below all come from one sample, sequenced in a study of T cell changes during pregnancy in multiple sclerosis. Repertoires were generated with immunoSEQ multiplex PCR, while TCRdb's copy carries only in-frame clones and drops some. The repertoire holds about 110,000 clones, with approximately 90% as singletons. Material: peripheral blood, obtained after pregnancy. The receptors shown here come from a female donor with multiple sclerosis, enrolled in a pregnancy study.

The chain uses TRBV6-6 and TRBJ2-7, with 10 nucleotides matching TRBD1. After removal of 6 bases from V and 3 bases from J, the junction contained 5 bases not matched to a gene. Germline V gives CDR1 MNHNY, CDR2 SVGAGI (reference sequence). The CDR3 covers 14 residues. The CDR3 loop is CASRQTGGIYEQYF. The CDR3 DNA reads TGTGCCAGCAGGCAGACAGGGGGCATCTACGAGCAGTACTTC.

The chain has TRBV15 and TRBJ1-2; 9 nucleotides line up with TRBD1. The CDR3 sequence is 13 residues long. V lost 3 bases to trimming and J lost 8 bases; unmatched junction nucleotides: 4. The germline V gene encodes CDR1 LNHNV and CDR2 YYDKDF (reference sequence). The CDR3 sequence is CATSSDRGGGYTF. In DNA form, the CDR3 reads TGTGCCACCAGCAGTGACAGGGGGGGCGGCTACACCTTC.

The V call is TRBV9, the J call TRBJ2-3, with 14 bases lining up with TRBD2. Germline CDR1 SGDLS, CDR2 YYNGEE. Germline trimming cut 4 bases from V and 4 bases from J; bases unmatched to any gene: 8. The CDR3 extends over 17 amino acids. The CDR3 coding sequence is TGTGCCAGCAGCCCCGGACTAGCGGGGGGCAGTGCAGATACGCAGTATTTT. It specifies CASSPGLAGGSADTQYF.

The sample holds one count of this clone. The rearrangement uses TRBV28 and TRBJ1-1; tentative D call: TRBD1 (5 bases). CDR1 is MDHEN and CDR2 is SYDVKM in the germline V gene. This CDR3 comprises 12 residues. Between the trimmed V and J ends, which lost 2 bases and 8 bases, there was a span of 9 bases. The CDR3 sequence is CASSLQGEEAFF. The CDR3 DNA sequence: TGTGCCAGCAGTTTACAGGGTGAAGAAGCTTTCTTT.

The chain uses TRBV9 and TRBJ2-3; TRBD2 agrees at 11 bases. V lost 1 base to trimming and J lost 2 bases; unmatched junction nucleotides: 6. CDR1 SGDLS and CDR2 YYNGEE come from the germline V gene. The CDR3 is 17 amino acids. The CDR3 loop reads CASSVPTSGGYTDTQYF. Written as DNA, the CDR3 is TGTGCCAGCAGCGTACCTACTAGCGGGGGTTACACAGATACGCAGTATTTT.